Presented here are 5 T cell receptor beta chains from one specimen sequenced in a study of T cell repertoires in ileal Crohn's disease. This table comes from immunoSEQ multiplex PCR, and its TCRdb copy is limited to in-frame clones, with some not included. There are under 8,500 clones in the sample; around four fifths occur only once, and around 8% lies in the top ten. Input material: ileal tissue. All receptors derive from an adult with Crohn's disease.

This clone was picked up a small number of times. The J gene is TRBJ2-3, the V gene TRBV7-3; no reliable D call. V was cut by 2 bases and J by 4 bases, with 7 bases left in between. CDR1 SGHTA and CDR2 FQGTGA come from the germline V gene. The CDR3 consists of 13 residues. The CDR3 sequence: CASSLFSPDTQYF. The CDR3 region has the DNA TGTGCCAGCAGCTTATTTTCTCCAGATACGCAGTATTTT.

The rearrangement joins TRBV7-8 to TRBJ1-5; no clear D. Germline values: CDR1 SGHVS, CDR2 FQNEAQ. V lost 5 bases and J 0 bases, leaving 8 bases between the germline ends. This CDR3 comprises 14 residues. CDR3 coding DNA: TGTGCCAGCAGCCGTGGGCATAGCAATCAGCCCCAGCATTTT. It yields the protein CASSRGHSNQPQHF.

The V call is TRBV30, the J call TRBJ2-5, with 7 bases that match TRBD2. The germline V gene has CDR1 GTSNPN and CDR2 SVGIG (reference sequence). The V segment lost 5 bases and the J segment 1 base; nucleotides outside the gene matches: 13. This CDR3 spans 16 amino acids. The CDR3 is CAWGGDLATCQETQYF. The CDR3 DNA reads as TGTGCCTGGGGGGGGGACTTGGCCACCTGCCAAGAGACCCAGTACTTC.

CDR3 protein: CASSVQQGGNEKLFF. In DNA form, the CDR3 reads TGTGCCAGCAGTGTTCAACAGGGGGGGAATGAAAAACTGTTTTTT. V usage is TRBV6-1 and J usage is TRBJ1-4; 8 bases are shared with TRBD1. CDR3 length equals 15 residues. Germline assignment: CDR1 MNHNS and CDR2 SASEGT. Trimming took 4 bases from V and 5 from J; bases not matched to a gene: 6.

This sequence joins TRBV5-1 and TRBJ2-2, with 8 positions matching TRBD1. After removal of 0 bases from V and 4 bases from J, the junction contained 2 bases not matched to a gene. Germline V CDR1 and CDR2: SGHRS, YFSETQ. This CDR3 is 15 amino acids long. CDR3 protein: CASSLEQGATGELFF. CDR3 DNA sequence: TGCGCCAGCAGCTTGGAGCAGGGGGCCACCGGGGAGCTGTTTTTT.